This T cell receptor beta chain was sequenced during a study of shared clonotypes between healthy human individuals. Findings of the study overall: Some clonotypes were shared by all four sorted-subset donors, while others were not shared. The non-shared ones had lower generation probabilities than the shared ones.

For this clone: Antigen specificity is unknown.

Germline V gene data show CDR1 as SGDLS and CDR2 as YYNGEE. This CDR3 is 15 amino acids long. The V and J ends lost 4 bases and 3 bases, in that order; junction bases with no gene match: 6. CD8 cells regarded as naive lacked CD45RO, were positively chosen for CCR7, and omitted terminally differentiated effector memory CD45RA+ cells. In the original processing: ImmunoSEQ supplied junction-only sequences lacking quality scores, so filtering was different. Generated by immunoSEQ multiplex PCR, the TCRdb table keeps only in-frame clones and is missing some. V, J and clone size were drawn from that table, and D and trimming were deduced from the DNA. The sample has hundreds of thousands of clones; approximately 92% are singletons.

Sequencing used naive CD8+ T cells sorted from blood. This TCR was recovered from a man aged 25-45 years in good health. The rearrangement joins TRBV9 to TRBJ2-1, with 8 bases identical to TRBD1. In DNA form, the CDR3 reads TGTGCCAGCAGCTTGGAAGGGACAGGCTACAATGAGCAGTTCTTC. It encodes CASSLEGTGYNEQFF.